This TCR beta chain originates from a study of identical twins' blood T cells. General observations from the study: Shared CDR3 clonotype counts between two donors mainly tracked the product of their cloneset sizes, twins included.

Germline loops: CDR1 SGDLS, CDR2 YYNGEE. The CDR3 has 14 amino acids. The V end lost 0 bases, the J end lost 8 bases, and 11 bases lay between the germline ends. TCR cDNA libraries were made from RNA using a previously described, modified protocol. Authors' analysis steps: Each donor had about 90,000 to nearly 550,000 clonotypes. TCRdb re-derived calls from the 5' RACE reads in MiXCR, one entry per CDR3 protein. In this record, the V and J calls reflect TCRdb's handling and not the investigators' own analysis. The top ten hold about 6% of the sample, which has a few hundred thousand distinct CDR3 sequences, approximately 30% seen once. Reared together, all three twin pairs probably met the same infectious agents and vaccines. This clonotype was detected ten times or more. The antigen is unknown.

The sequence derives from a woman aged 18 to 55 in good health. Sample: PBMCs. V gene TRBV9 combines with J gene TRBJ1-4; tentatively, D is TRBD1 (6 bases). CDR3 in DNA: TGTGCCAGCAGCGTAGAGGTCCAGGGGGAAAAACTGTTTTTT. Translated, it gives CASSVEVQGEKLFF. Based on the CDR3 plus reference TRBV9 and TRBJ1-4, the full variable domain is DSGVTQTPKHLITATGQRVTLRCSPRSGDLSVYWYQQSLDQGLQFLIQYYNGEERAKGNILERFSAQQFPDLHSELNLSSLELGDSALYFCASSVEVQGEKLFFGSGTQLSVL.